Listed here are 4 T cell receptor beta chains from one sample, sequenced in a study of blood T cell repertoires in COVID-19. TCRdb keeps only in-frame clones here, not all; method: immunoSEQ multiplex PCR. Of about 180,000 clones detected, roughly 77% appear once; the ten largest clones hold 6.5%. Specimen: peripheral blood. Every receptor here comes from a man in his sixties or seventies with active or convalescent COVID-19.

The CDR3 spells CASHQRGPDTQYF. The CDR3 coding sequence is TGTGCCAGCCACCAGCGGGGGCCAGATACGCAGTATTTT. This sequence joins TRBV12-3 or TRBV12-4 and TRBJ2-3; the match to TRBD2 covers 8 bases. CDR3 length: 13 residues. Losses at the gene ends were 8 bases for V and 4 bases for J; bases not matched to a gene: 5.

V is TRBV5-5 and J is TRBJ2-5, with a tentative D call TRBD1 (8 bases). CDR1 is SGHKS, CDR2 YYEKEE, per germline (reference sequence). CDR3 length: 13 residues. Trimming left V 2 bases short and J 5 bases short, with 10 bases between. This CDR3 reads CASSLQGGETQYF. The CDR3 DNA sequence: TGTGCCAGCAGCTTACAGGGGGGGGAGACCCAGTACTTC.

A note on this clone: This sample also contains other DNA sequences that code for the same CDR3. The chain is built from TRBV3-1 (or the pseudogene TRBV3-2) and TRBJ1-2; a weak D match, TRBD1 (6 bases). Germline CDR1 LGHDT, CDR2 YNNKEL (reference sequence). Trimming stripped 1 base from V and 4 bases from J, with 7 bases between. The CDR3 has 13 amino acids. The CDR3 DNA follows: TGTGCCAGCAGCCAAGGACAGGTCTATGGCTACACCTTC. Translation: CASSQGQVYGYTF.

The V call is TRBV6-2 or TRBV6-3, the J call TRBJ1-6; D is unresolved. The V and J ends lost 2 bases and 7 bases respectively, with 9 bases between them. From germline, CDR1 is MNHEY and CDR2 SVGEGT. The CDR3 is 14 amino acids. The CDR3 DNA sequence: TGTGCCAGCAGTTACGGTCTCGGGAATTCACCCCTCCACTTT. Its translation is CASSYGLGNSPLHF.